This passage covers 5 T cell receptor beta chains from one sample sequenced in a study of CD8 T cells in ankylosing spondylitis. TCRdb independently ran MiXCR on the 5' RACE reads; one entry per CDR3 protein. This table has 220,000 or so distinct CDR3 sequences, roughly a tenth appearing once. The sequenced sample was blood, either unsorted or a sorted T cell fraction (not recorded which). These receptors were taken from a male donor with ankylosing spondylitis or in good health (not recorded which).

This clonotype was seen at least ten times. V usage is TRBV10-3 and J usage is TRBJ2-1; 12 bases are shared with TRBD2. The CDR3 length is 16 residues. With V trimmed by 0 bases and J by 5 bases, 2 bases remained unmatched. Germline assignment: CDR1 ENHRY and CDR2 SYGVKD. In nucleotides, the CDR3 is TGTGCCATCAGTGAGTCGGCTAGCGGGGGGGACAATGAGCAGTTCTTC. This codes for CAISESASGGDNEQFF.

This clonotype was seen a handful of times. The rearrangement links TRBV9 to TRBJ2-3, with 11 bases identical to TRBD2. The V segment lost 0 bases and the J segment 1 base; nucleotides outside the gene matches: 4. The germline V gene encodes CDR1 SGDLS and CDR2 YYNGEE. The CDR3 runs to 17 residues. CDR3: CASSVELAGEGTDTQYF. The CDR3, as DNA: TGTGCCAGCAGCGTAGAACTAGCGGGGGAAGGCACAGATACGCAGTATTTT.

This clonotype was seen ten or more times. This chain connects TRBV5-4 to TRBJ2-1, with TRBD2 matching 9 bases. J gave up 7 bases and V 2 bases, and 10 bases lay outside the gene matches. Per germline, CDR1 SGHNT and CDR2 YYREEE (reference sequence). The CDR3 consists of 16 residues. The CDR3 region is CASSFPPSGAGNEQFF. CDR3 DNA: TGTGCCAGCAGCTTCCCCCCTAGCGGGGCAGGGAATGAGCAGTTCTTC.

This clonotype was observed many times. The CDR3, as DNA: TGTGCCAGCAGCTCCTTAGCGGGGGTCTGGGGAGATACGCAGTATTTT. Protein sequence: CASSSLAGVWGDTQYF. The V and J genes are TRBV28 and TRBJ2-3, with 9 bases aligning to TRBD2. CDR1 and CDR2 (germline): MDHEN, SYDVKM. The V segment lost 6 bases and the J segment 5 bases; nucleotides outside the gene matches: 12. The CDR3 is 16 residues long. Supplemented by reference TRBV28 and TRBJ2-3, the full variable domain reads DVKVTQSSRYLVKRTGEKVFLECVQDMDHENMFWYRQDPGLGLRLIYFSYDVKMKEKGDIPEGYSVSREKKERFSLILESASTNQTSMYLCASSSLAGVWGDTQYFGPGTRLTVL.

This clonotype turned up a few times. This chain links TRBV9 with TRBJ2-2; 12 bases fit TRBD2. The junction had 8 bases not matched to a gene; V was cut back by 3 bases and J by 5 bases. Germline V CDR1 and CDR2: SGDLS, YYNGEE. The CDR3 spans 17 residues. The CDR3 nucleotides are TGTGCCAGCAGCGGGGAGAGGACTAGCGGGGATACCGGGGAGCTGTTTTTT. Translating gives CASSGERTSGDTGELFF.